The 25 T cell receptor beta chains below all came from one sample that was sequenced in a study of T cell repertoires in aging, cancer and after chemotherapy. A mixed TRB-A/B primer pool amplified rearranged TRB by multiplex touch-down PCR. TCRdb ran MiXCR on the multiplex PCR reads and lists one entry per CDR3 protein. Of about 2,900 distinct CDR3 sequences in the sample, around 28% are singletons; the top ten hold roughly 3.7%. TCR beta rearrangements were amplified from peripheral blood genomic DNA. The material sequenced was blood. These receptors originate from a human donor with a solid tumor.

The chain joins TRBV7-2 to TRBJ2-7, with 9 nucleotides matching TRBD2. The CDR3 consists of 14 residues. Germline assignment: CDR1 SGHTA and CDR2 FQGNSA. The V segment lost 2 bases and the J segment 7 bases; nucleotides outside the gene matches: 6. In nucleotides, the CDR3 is TGTGCCAGCAGCTTATCAGCGGGAGGTGGAGAGCAGTACTTC. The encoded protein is CASSLSAGGGEQYF.

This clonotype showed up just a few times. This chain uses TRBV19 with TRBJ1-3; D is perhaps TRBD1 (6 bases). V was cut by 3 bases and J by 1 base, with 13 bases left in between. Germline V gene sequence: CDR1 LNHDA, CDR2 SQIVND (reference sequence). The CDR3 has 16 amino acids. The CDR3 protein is CASSMAGQLSGNTIYF. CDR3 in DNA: TGTGCCAGTAGTATGGCTGGACAGTTATCTGGAAACACCATATATTTT.

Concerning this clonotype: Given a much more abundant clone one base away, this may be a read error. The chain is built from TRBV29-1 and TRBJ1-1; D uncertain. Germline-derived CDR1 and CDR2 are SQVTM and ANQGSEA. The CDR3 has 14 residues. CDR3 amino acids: CIVEVVAGNTEAFF. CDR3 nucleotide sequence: TGCATCGTTGAAGTAGTGGCCGGGAACACTGAAGCTTTCTTT.

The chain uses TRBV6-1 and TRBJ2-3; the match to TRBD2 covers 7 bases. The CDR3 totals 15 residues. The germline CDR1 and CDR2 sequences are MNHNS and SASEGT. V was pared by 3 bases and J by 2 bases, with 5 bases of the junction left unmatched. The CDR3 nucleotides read TGTGCCAGCAGTGAGACTAGCCCCTCCACAGATACGCAGTATTTT. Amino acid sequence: CASSETSPSTDTQYF.

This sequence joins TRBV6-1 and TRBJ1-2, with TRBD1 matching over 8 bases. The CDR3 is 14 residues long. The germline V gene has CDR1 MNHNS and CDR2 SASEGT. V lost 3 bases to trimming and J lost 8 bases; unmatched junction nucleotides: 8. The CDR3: CASSDFSGGLGYTF. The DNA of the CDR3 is TGTGCCAGCAGTGATTTCTCAGGGGGCTTGGGCTACACCTTC.

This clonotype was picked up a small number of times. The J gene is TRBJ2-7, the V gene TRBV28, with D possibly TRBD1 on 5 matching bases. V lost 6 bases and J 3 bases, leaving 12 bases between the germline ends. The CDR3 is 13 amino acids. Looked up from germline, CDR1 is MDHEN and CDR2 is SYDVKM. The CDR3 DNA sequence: TGTGCCAGCAGGACAGTTCCCCTCTACGAGCAGTACTTC. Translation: CASRTVPLYEQYF.

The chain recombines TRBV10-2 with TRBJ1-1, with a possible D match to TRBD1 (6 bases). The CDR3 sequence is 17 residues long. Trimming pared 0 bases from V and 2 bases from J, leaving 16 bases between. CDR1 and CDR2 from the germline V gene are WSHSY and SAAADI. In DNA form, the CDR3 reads TGCGCCAGCAGTGAGTCAAGCTCGGACAGCTTTAACACTGAAGCTTTCTTT. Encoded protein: CASSESSSDSFNTEAFF.

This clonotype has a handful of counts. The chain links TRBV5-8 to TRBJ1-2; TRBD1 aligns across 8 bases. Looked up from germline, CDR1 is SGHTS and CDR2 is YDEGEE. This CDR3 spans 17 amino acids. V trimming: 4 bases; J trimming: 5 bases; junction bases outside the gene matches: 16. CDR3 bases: TGTGCCAGCAGCAGTCACTTTACAGGGGGAAAGTTATATGGCTACACCTTC. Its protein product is CASSSHFTGGKLYGYTF.

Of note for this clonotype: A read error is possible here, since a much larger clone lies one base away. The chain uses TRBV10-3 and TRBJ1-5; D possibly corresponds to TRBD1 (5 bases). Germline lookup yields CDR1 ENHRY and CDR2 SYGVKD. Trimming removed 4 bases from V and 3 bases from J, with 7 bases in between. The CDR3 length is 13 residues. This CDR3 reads CAISGGDNQPQHF. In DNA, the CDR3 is TGTGCCATCAGTGGGGGGGACAATCAGCCCCAGCATTTT.

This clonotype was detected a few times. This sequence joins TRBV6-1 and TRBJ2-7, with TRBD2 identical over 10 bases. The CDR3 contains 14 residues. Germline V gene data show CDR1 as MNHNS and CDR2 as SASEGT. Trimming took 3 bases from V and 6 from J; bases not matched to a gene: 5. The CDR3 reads CASSDLAGVGEQYF. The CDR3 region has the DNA TGTGCCAGCAGTGATCTAGCGGGAGTGGGCGAGCAGTACTTC.

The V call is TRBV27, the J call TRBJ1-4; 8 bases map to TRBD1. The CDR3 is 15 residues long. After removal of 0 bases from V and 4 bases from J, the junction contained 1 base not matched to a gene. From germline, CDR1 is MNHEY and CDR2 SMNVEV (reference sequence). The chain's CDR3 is CASSLSTGVNEKLFF. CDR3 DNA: TGTGCCAGCAGTTTATCGACAGGGGTTAATGAAAAACTGTTTTTT.

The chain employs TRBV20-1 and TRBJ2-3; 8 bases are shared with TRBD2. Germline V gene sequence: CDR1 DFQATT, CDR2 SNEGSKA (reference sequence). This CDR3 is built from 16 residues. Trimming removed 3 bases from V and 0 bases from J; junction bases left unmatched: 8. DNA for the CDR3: TGCAGTGCTAGCCGGACTAGCTCTAGGAGCACAGATACGCAGTATTTT. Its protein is CSASRTSSRSTDTQYF.

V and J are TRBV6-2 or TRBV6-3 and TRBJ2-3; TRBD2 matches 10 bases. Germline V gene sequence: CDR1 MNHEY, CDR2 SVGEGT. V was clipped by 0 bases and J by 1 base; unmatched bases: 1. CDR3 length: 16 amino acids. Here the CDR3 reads CASSYSLAGGTDTQYF. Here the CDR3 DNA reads TGTGCCAGCAGTTACTCTCTAGCGGGAGGCACAGATACGCAGTATTTT.

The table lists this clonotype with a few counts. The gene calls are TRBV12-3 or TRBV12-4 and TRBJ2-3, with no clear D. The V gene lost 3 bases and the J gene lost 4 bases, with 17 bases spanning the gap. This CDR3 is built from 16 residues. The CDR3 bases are TGTGCCAGCAGTTTCACTGGCGCAGAGATGGCAGATACGCAGTATTTT. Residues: CASSFTGAEMADTQYF.

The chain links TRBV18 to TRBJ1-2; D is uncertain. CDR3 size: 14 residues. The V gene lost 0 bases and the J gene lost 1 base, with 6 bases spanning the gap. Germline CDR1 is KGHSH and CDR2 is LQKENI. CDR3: CASSPPMVNYGYTF. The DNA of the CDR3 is TGTGCCAGCTCACCACCGATGGTTAACTATGGCTACACCTTC.

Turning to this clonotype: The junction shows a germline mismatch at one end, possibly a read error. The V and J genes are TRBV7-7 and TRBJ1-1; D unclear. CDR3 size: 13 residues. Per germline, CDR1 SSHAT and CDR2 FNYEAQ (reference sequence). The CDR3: CASSRAPGTEAFF. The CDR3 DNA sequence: TGTGCTAGCAGCCGGGCACCGGGGACTGAAGCTTTCTTT.

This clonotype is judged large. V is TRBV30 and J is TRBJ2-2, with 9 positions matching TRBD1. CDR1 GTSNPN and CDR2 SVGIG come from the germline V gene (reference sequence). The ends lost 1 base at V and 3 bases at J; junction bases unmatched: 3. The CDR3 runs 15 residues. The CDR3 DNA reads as TGTGCCTGGAGTGGCCGGGACAGGGACACCGGGGAGCTGTTTTTT. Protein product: CAWSGRDRDTGELFF.

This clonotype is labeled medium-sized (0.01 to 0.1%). CDR3 nucleotides: TGTGCCAGCAGCTTAGACAGCAATCAGCCCCAGCATTTT. Amino acids: CASSLDSNQPQHF. The chain links TRBV7-2 to TRBJ1-5; D gene unclear. The ends were cut back, 1 base at V and 1 base at J, with 2 bases in the middle. CDR1 is SGHTA, CDR2 FQGNSA, per germline. CDR3 size: 13 residues.

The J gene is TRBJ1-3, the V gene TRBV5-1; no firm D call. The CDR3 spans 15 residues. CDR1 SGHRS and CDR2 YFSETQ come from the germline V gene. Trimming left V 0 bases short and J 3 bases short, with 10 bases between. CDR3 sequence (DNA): TGCGCCAGCAGCTTGGGGTCACGGGTTGGAAACACCATATATTTT. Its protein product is CASSLGSRVGNTIYF.

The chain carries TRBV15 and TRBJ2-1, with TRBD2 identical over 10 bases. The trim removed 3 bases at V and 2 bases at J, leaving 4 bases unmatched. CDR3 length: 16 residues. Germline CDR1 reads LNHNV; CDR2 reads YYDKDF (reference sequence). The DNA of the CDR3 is TGTGCCACCAGCAGTTATACTAGCGGGACCTACAATGAGCAGTTCTTC. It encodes CATSSYTSGTYNEQFF.

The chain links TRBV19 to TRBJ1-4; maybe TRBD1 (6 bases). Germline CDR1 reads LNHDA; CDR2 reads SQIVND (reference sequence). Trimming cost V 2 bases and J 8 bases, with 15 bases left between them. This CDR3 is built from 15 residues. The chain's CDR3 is CASSIKRTVAEKLFF. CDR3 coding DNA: TGTGCCAGTAGTATAAAAAGGACAGTGGCAGAAAAACTGTTTTTT.

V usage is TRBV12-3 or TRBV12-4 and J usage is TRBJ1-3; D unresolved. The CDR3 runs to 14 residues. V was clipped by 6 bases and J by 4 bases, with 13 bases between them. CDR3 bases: TGTGCCAGCAGACGACCCCGCTCCGGAAACACCATATATTTT. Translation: CASRRPRSGNTIYF.

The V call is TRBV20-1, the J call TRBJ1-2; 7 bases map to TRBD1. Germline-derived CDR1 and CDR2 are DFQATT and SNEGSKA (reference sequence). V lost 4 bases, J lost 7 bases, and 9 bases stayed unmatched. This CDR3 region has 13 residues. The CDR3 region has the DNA TGCAGTGCTACGGAGGGGGCGATCGGTGGCTACACCTTC. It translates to CSATEGAIGGYTF.

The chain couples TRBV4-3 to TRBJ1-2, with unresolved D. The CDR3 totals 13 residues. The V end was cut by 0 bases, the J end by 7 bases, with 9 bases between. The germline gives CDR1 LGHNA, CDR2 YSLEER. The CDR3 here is CASSQEGIAGYTF. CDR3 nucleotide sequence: TGCGCCAGCAGCCAAGAGGGGATAGCTGGCTACACCTTC.

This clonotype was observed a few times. CDR3 amino acids: CASSLRQSNEQFF. The CDR3 region has the DNA TGTGCCAGCAGCTTAAGGCAGAGCAATGAGCAGTTCTTC. The chain is built from TRBV7-9 and TRBJ2-1, with unresolved D. The CDR3 contains 13 residues. The germline CDR1 and CDR2 sequences are SEHNR and FQNEAQ (reference sequence). V shed 2 bases and J shed 6 bases, with 8 bases lying between them.